This passage covers 4 T cell receptor beta chains from one sample sequenced in a study of cytomegalovirus exposure and HLA in healthy donors. Vbeta (60) and Jbeta (13) primers were used in the PCR. Only in-frame clones appear in the TCRdb table, and some are missing; sequencing was by immunoSEQ multiplex PCR. The repertoire consists of around 40,000 clones, with about 80% occurring once and the leading ten covering about 10%. Specimen: PBMCs. These receptors were collected from a woman aged 18-29 years in good health and CMV-seropositive.

V usage is TRBV29-1 and J usage is TRBJ2-4; perhaps TRBD1 as D (7 bases). This CDR3 region has 17 residues. Germline values: CDR1 SQVTM, CDR2 ANQGSEA. V gave up 4 bases and J gave up 0 bases, with 19 bases separating them. DNA for the CDR3: TGCAGCGTTGTCGCGGGGACAGCTTCGTTAGCCAAAAACATTCAGTACTTC. Residues: CSVVAGTASLAKNIQYF.

CDR3: CASSLQGVYNEQYF. The CDR3 DNA reads as TGTGCCAGTAGTTTGCAGGGGGTGTACAACGAGCAGTACTTC. The chain links TRBV19 to TRBJ2-7; 7 bases are shared with TRBD1. The trim removed 5 bases at V and 5 bases at J, leaving 9 bases unmatched. The germline V gene encodes CDR1 LNHDA and CDR2 SQIVND (reference sequence). CDR3 length equals 14 residues.

This clone appeared a few times. The gene calls are TRBV6-4 and TRBJ2-3; TRBD2 aligns across 11 bases. CDR3 size: 14 residues. Germline V gene sequence: CDR1 MRHNA, CDR2 SNTAGT. V lost 3 bases and J lost 6; bases outside the gene matches: 2. DNA of the CDR3: TGTGCCAGCAGTGAACTAGCGGGAGTTGATACGCAGTATTTT. This translates into CASSELAGVDTQYF.

The V call is TRBV7-3, the J call TRBJ2-5, with 12 bases lining up with TRBD2. The germline V gene has CDR1 SGHTA and CDR2 FQGTGA. J gave up 6 bases and V 1 base, and 9 bases lay outside the gene matches. The CDR3 sequence is 17 residues long. The CDR3 nucleotides read TGTGCCAGCAGCTTAAGACCTCCTAGCGGGGGGGCAAAGACCCAGTACTTC. Translated: CASSLRPPSGGAKTQYF.